These 29 T cell receptor beta chains were sequenced from one sample in a study of blood T cell repertoires in COVID-19. Sequencing was performed with immunoSEQ multiplex PCR; in TCRdb, only in-frame clones are kept and a portion is missing. The sample holds 80,000 to 95,000 clones, more than 75% seen once. Source material: peripheral blood. The receptors derive from a human donor in a cohort sampled during active COVID-19.

The CDR3 DNA follows: TGTGCCAGCAGCTTGGGATCACAGGGGGCGCGTCGAAACTACACCTTC. As protein: CASSLGSQGARRNYTF. V is TRBV5-4 and J is TRBJ1-2; 9 bases agree with TRBD1. There are 16 residues in the CDR3. Germline V gives CDR1 SGHNT, CDR2 YYREEE (reference sequence). Unmatched junction bases numbered 13, after V lost 0 bases and J lost 10 bases.

The CDR3 here is CASTGTGDLNEQFF. CDR3 nucleotides: TGTGCCAGCACCGGGACAGGGGATTTGAATGAGCAGTTCTTC. V usage is TRBV7-9 and J usage is TRBJ2-1, with 10 bases matching TRBD1. The V and J ends lost 7 bases and 7 bases, in that order; junction bases with no gene match: 7. Germline loops: CDR1 SEHNR, CDR2 FQNEAQ (reference sequence). The CDR3 totals 14 residues.

The chain combines TRBV28 with TRBJ1-3; possibly TRBD1 for D (6 bases). The CDR3 length is 19 residues. V was cut by 4 bases and J by 0 bases, with 22 bases left in between. The germline V gene has CDR1 MDHEN and CDR2 SYDVKM. The CDR3 sequence: CASSSTKVGQRFSGNTIYF. CDR3 DNA sequence: TGTGCCAGCAGTTCTACAAAAGTAGGACAGCGATTCTCTGGAAACACCATATATTTT.

The V and J genes are TRBV11-2 and TRBJ2-7; TRBD1 matches 7 bases. With V trimmed by 1 base and J by 6 bases, 9 bases remained unmatched. The CDR3 is made up of 15 amino acids. The V gene's germline CDR1 is SGHAT and CDR2 FQNNGV. CDR3 nucleotides: TGTGCCAGCAGCTTAGGCTCGGGACAGACCTTCGAGCAGTACTTC. Translated, it gives CASSLGSGQTFEQYF.

The chain couples TRBV30 to TRBJ2-3; TRBD1 is a possible D gene (7 bases). The CDR3 sequence is 15 residues long. V shed 1 base and J shed 2 bases, with 13 bases lying between them. CDR1 is GTSNPN and CDR2 is SVGIG in the germline V gene (reference sequence). The CDR3 is CAWSGQGGNTDTQYF. Here the CDR3 DNA reads TGTGCCTGGAGTGGCCAGGGGGGCAACACAGATACGCAGTATTTT.

This chain connects TRBV5-1 to TRBJ2-3, with D possibly TRBD2 on 5 matching bases. Germline V gene lookup returns CDR1 SGHRS and CDR2 YFSETQ. V was shortened by 4 bases and J by 4 bases, with 10 bases between the two germline ends. CDR3 size: 13 residues. The CDR3 nucleotides read TGCGCCAGCAGCGCCCTCGGGGCAGATACGCAGTATTTT. This translates into CASSALGADTQYF.

This chain uses TRBV4-1 with TRBJ2-7, with TRBD2 matching over 11 bases. Trimming took 1 base from V and 9 from J; bases not matched to a gene: 14. CDR3 size: 17 residues. Germline-derived CDR1 and CDR2 are MGHRA and YSYEKL. The CDR3 DNA reads TGCGCCAGCAGCCAAGCGGGGCTAGCGGGGGGATTTAGGGTGCAGTACTTC. Its protein is CASSQAGLAGGFRVQYF.

This clone was seen just once. CDR3 loop: CAIPPPGGGNSPLHF. The CDR3 DNA sequence: TGTGCCATACCCCCGCCTGGGGGCGGGAATTCACCCCTCCACTTT. The gene calls are TRBV2 and TRBJ1-6; a weak D match, TRBD1 (6 bases). CDR1 SNHLY and CDR2 FYNNEI come from the germline V gene. There are 15 residues in the CDR3. Between the trimmed V and J ends, which lost 10 bases and 7 bases, there was a span of 20 bases. The full variable domain, with the rest looked up from reference TRBV2 and TRBJ1-6, is EPEVTQTPSHQVTQMGQEVILRCVPISNHLYFYWYRQILGQKVEFLVSFYNNEISEKSEIFDDQFSVERPDGSNFTLKIRSTKLEDSAMYFCAIPPPGGGNSPLHFGNGTRLTVT.

The rearrangement joins TRBV5-6 to TRBJ2-7; 7 bases agree with TRBD1. The CDR3 extends over 16 amino acids. Germline CDR1 and CDR2: SGHDT and YYEEEE. V was pared by 4 bases and J by 3 bases, with 13 bases of the junction left unmatched. CDR3 nucleotides: TGTGCCAGCAGCACCTACAGGGGTACGGCCTTCTACGAGCAGTACTTC. Translating gives CASSTYRGTAFYEQYF.

The chain recombines TRBV11-2 with TRBJ2-2; D remains unclear. The CDR3 is 15 residues long. Deletions cut 1 base from V and 2 bases from J, with 8 bases between. Per the germline V gene, CDR1 is SGHAT and CDR2 is FQNNGV. CDR3 coding DNA: TGTGCCAGCAGCTTAGTCCAGACTAACACCGGGGAGCTGTTTTTT. It is translated as CASSLVQTNTGELFF.

The V gene is TRBV9, the J gene TRBJ2-3, with D perhaps TRBD1 (5 bases). Trimming took off 0 bases at V and 10 bases at J, with 12 bases between the two ends. CDR1 is SGDLS and CDR2 is YYNGEE in the germline V gene. This CDR3 spans 13 amino acids. The CDR3 region is CASSVDGPQAQYF. The CDR3 DNA follows: TGTGCCAGCAGCGTAGATGGACCACAGGCGCAGTATTTT.

This chain links TRBV9 with TRBJ2-1; perhaps TRBD2 as D (5 bases). Per the germline V gene, CDR1 is SGDLS and CDR2 is YYNGEE. Deletions cut 0 bases from V and 8 bases from J, with 12 bases between. This CDR3 is 14 amino acids long. CDR3 nucleotide sequence: TGTGCCAGCAGCGTAGCTGACGGGATCCATGAGCAGTTCTTC. This sequence encodes CASSVADGIHEQFF. Drawing the rest from reference TRBV9 and TRBJ2-1, the complete variable domain is DSGVTQTPKHLITATGQRVTLRCSPRSGDLSVYWYQQSLDQGLQFLIQYYNGEERAKGNILERFSAQQFPDLHSELNLSSLELGDSALYFCASSVADGIHEQFFGPGTRLTVL.

The sample holds a few counts of this clone. The V gene is TRBV7-9, the J gene TRBJ2-7; D might be TRBD1 (5 bases). The CDR3 length is 12 residues. Germline CDR1 reads SEHNR; CDR2 reads FQNEAQ (reference sequence). The V and J ends lost 1 base and 4 bases respectively, with 5 bases between them. The chain's CDR3 is CASSLGQYEQYF. CDR3 bases: TGTGCCAGCAGCTTAGGACAGTACGAGCAGTACTTC.

In nucleotides, the CDR3 is TGTGCCAGCAGCTTAGGACAGGGAACTTCACCCCTCCACTTT. Its protein is CASSLGQGTSPLHF. This chain joins TRBV7-8 and TRBJ1-6, with TRBD1 matching over 7 bases. Unmatched junction bases numbered 3, after V lost 1 base and J lost 9 bases. The V gene's germline CDR1 is SGHVS and CDR2 FQNEAQ. The CDR3 covers 14 residues.

This chain connects TRBV11-3 to TRBJ2-7; D not resolved. Per germline, CDR1 SGHNT and CDR2 YENEEA. Deletions cut 5 bases from V and 4 bases from J, with 9 bases between. This CDR3 is built from 12 residues. CDR3 residues: CASSRTAYEQYF. CDR3 DNA: TGTGCCAGCAGCCGAACAGCTTACGAGCAGTACTTC. The whole variable domain, remainder taken from reference TRBV11-3 and TRBJ2-7, is EAGVVQSPRYKIIEKKQPVAFWCNPISGHNTLYWYLQNLGQGPELLIRYENEEAVDDSQLPKDRFSAERLKGVDSTLKIQPAELGDSAVYLCASSRTAYEQYFGPGTRLTVT.

V usage is TRBV19 and J usage is TRBJ1-1, with D possibly TRBD1 on 5 matching bases. The CDR3 runs to 13 residues. Trimming removed 1 base at V and 4 bases at J, with 7 bases between. Germline V gene data show CDR1 as LNHDA and CDR2 as SQIVND (reference sequence). In nucleotides, the CDR3 is TGTGCCAGTAGTATAGCGGGGGTCACTGAAGCTTTCTTT. Its protein product is CASSIAGVTEAFF.

CDR3 protein: CASTGQGYTGELFF. Written as DNA, the CDR3 is TGTGCCAGCACCGGACAGGGCTACACCGGGGAGCTGTTTTTT. The rearrangement joins TRBV27 to TRBJ2-2; 8 bases map to TRBD1. J gave up 3 bases and V 7 bases, and 4 bases lay outside the gene matches. In germline, CDR1 is MNHEY, CDR2 SMNVEV (reference sequence). The CDR3 totals 14 residues.

The DNA for the CDR3 is TGCGCCAGCAGCCAACGGCAGGCGGAAAAACTGTTTTTT. It yields the protein CASSQRQAEKLFF. The rearrangement uses TRBV4-3 and TRBJ1-4; D call uncertain. The V and J ends lost 2 bases and 8 bases respectively, with 9 bases between them. Germline CDR1 LGHNA, CDR2 YSLEER. This CDR3 is 13 amino acids long.

The genes are TRBV29-1 and TRBJ1-2; the match to TRBD1 covers 9 bases. This CDR3 contains 16 residues. V lost 6 bases, J lost 2 bases, and 13 bases stayed unmatched. The germline gives CDR1 SQVTM, CDR2 ANQGSEA. CDR3 bases: TGCAGCGTCCCTGGGACAGGGAGAAGGGGAAACTATGGCTACACCTTC. Translated: CSVPGTGRRGNYGYTF.

Points on this clone: One end of the junction varies from germline; a read error may be responsible. The chain has TRBV11-2 and TRBJ2-7; TRBD1 aligns across 9 bases. From germline, CDR1 is SGHAT and CDR2 FQNNGV. The CDR3 is 18 amino acids. The CDR3 DNA sequence: TGTGCCAGCAGATTAGCAGGACAGGGGTTAAGGAGCTCCTACGAGCAGTACTTC. Amino acids: CASRLAGQGLRSSYEQYF.

The chain joins TRBV6-5 to TRBJ1-4, with TRBD1 identical over 7 bases. The CDR3 consists of 13 residues. With V trimmed by 6 bases and J by 12 bases, 10 bases remained unmatched. The germline V gene encodes CDR1 MNHEY and CDR2 SVGAGI. CDR3 region: CASRRDSLAELFF. The CDR3 nucleotides read TGTGCCAGCAGGAGGGACAGCCTGGCGGAACTGTTTTTT.

The chain couples TRBV11-2 to TRBJ1-1, with D unclear. V was pared by 7 bases and J by 5 bases, with 8 bases between. This CDR3 is 11 amino acids long. Germline V CDR1 and CDR2: SGHAT, FQNNGV. DNA of the CDR3: TGTGCCAGCACCCCCCTAACTGAAGCTTTCTTT. It is translated as CASTPLTEAFF.

This clone showed up just a few times. V and J are TRBV19 and TRBJ1-5; D is perhaps TRBD1 (5 bases). V lost 6 bases to trimming and J lost 3 bases, with 9 bases between them. This CDR3 spans 13 amino acids. Germline CDR1 and CDR2: LNHDA and SQIVND (reference sequence). The CDR3 bases are TGTGCCAGTAGGGGGCCGGTCAATCAGCCCCAGCATTTT. Amino acid sequence: CASRGPVNQPQHF.

The V call is TRBV28, the J call TRBJ1-6; 9 positions match TRBD1. V shed 6 bases and J 9 bases; nucleotides not matched to a gene: 12. The CDR3 runs 16 residues. Germline values: CDR1 MDHEN, CDR2 SYDVKM. Here the CDR3 DNA reads TGTGCCAGCAGCCCACCGGGACAGGGTTACGGTTCACCCCTCCACTTT. Translated, it gives CASSPPGQGYGSPLHF.

This clone was detected only once. The V call is TRBV9, the J call TRBJ1-5; D remains unclear. This CDR3 contains 15 residues. V lost 0 bases and J 0 bases, leaving 7 bases between the germline ends. Looked up from germline, CDR1 is SGDLS and CDR2 is YYNGEE. DNA of the CDR3: TGTGCCAGCAGCGTAGTGGAGTATAGCAATCAGCCCCAGCATTTT. Translated: CASSVVEYSNQPQHF. Variable domain in full (rest from reference TRBV9 and TRBJ1-5): DSGVTQTPKHLITATGQRVTLRCSPRSGDLSVYWYQQSLDQGLQFLIQYYNGEERAKGNILERFSAQQFPDLHSELNLSSLELGDSALYFCASSVVEYSNQPQHFGDGTRLSIL.

This chain connects TRBV5-6 to TRBJ2-5; D is unresolved. Germline lookup yields CDR1 SGHDT and CDR2 YYEEEE. Between the trimmed V and J ends, which lost 2 bases and 2 bases, there was a span of 7 bases. The CDR3 consists of 13 residues. The CDR3 sequence is CASSFFQQETQYF. Here the CDR3 DNA reads TGTGCCAGCAGCTTCTTCCAGCAAGAGACCCAGTACTTC. The complete variable domain, with remaining parts taken from reference TRBV5-6 and TRBJ2-5, reads DAGVTQSPTHLIKTRGQQVTLRCSPKSGHDTVSWYQQALGQGPQFIFQYYEEEERQRGNFPDRFSGHQFPNYSSELNVNALLLGDSALYLCASSFFQQETQYFGPGTRLLVL.

This chain uses TRBV9 with TRBJ2-1; 9 bases line up with TRBD1. The CDR3 length is 15 residues. V trimming: 3 bases; J trimming: 1 base; junction bases outside the gene matches: 2. The germline CDR1 and CDR2 sequences are SGDLS and YYNGEE. CDR3 sequence: CASSGQGDSYNEQFF. The CDR3 DNA sequence: TGTGCCAGCAGCGGACAGGGGGATTCCTACAATGAGCAGTTCTTC.

This clone turned up a few times. The chain uses TRBV30 and TRBJ1-6; the match to TRBD1 covers 8 bases. V gave up 4 bases and J gave up 9 bases; unmatched junction bases: 5. Germline CDR1 GTSNPN, CDR2 SVGIG (reference sequence). CDR3 length: 13 amino acids. CDR3 sequence reads: CAWMWQGASPLHF. The CDR3, as DNA: TGTGCCTGGATGTGGCAGGGGGCTTCACCCCTCCACTTT. Filled out from reference TRBV30 and TRBJ1-6, the complete variable domain reads SQTIHQWPATLVQPVGSPLSLECTVEGTSNPNLYWYRQAAGRGLQLLFYSVGIGQISSEVPQNLSASRPQDRQFILSSKKLLLSDSGFYLCAWMWQGASPLHFGNGTRLTVT.

This rearrangement joins TRBV6-2 or TRBV6-3 to TRBJ1-4; D is undetermined. Germline V lookup: CDR1 MNHEY, CDR2 SVGEGT. Between the trimmed V and J ends, which lost 0 bases and 7 bases, there was a span of 12 bases. The CDR3 length is 15 residues. In nucleotides, the CDR3 is TGTGCCAGCAGTTACTCGACTACCGGGTCTGAAAAACTGTTTTTT. This translates into CASSYSTTGSEKLFF.